Presented here are 18 T cell receptor beta chains from one specimen sequenced in a study of cytomegalovirus exposure and HLA in healthy donors. Primers: 60 Vbeta forward and 13 Jbeta reverse. TCRdb keeps only in-frame clones here, not all; method: immunoSEQ multiplex PCR. Of about 140,000 clones listed, 73% were seen once; the top ten hold 1% to 1.5%. The sample was PBMCs. These receptor sequences come from a woman aged 40 to 50 in good health and CMV-seronegative.

The chain links TRBV5-1 to TRBJ2-5; D ambiguous. The CDR3 is 12 amino acids. Trimming took 4 bases from V and 3 from J, leaving 7 bases between them. CDR1 and CDR2 (germline): SGHRS, YFSETQ. CDR3 loop: CASSLEKETQYF. The DNA of the CDR3 is TGCGCCAGCAGCCTAGAAAAAGAGACCCAGTACTTC. Together with reference TRBV5-1 and TRBJ2-5, the CDR3 gives the full variable domain: KAGVTQTPRYLIKTRGQQVTLSCSPISGHRSVSWYQQTPGQGLQFLFEYFSETQRNKGNFPGRFSGRQFSNSRSEMNVSTLELGDSALYLCASSLEKETQYFGPGTRLLVL.

The CDR3 nucleotides are TGTGCCAGCAGCTCGAATAGCGGGGTCAAGTACTTC. This encodes CASSSNSGVKYF. V usage is TRBV5-6 and J usage is TRBJ2-5, with TRBD2 identical over 8 bases. Germline V gene data show CDR1 as SGHDT and CDR2 as YYEEEE. The trim removed 3 bases at V and 12 bases at J, leaving 7 bases unmatched. The length of the CDR3 is 12 residues.

This clone was counted only a few times. V gene TRBV5-1 combines with J gene TRBJ1-1; D call uncertain. The V gene's germline CDR1 is SGHRS and CDR2 YFSETQ. The CDR3 extends over 17 amino acids. Trimming cost V 3 bases and J 6 bases, with 24 bases left between them. The CDR3 DNA sequence: TGCGCCAGCAGCTCGAGCCGATTTCGAGAGGGAGGAGCTGAAGCTTTCTTT. Amino acid sequence: CASSSSRFREGGAEAFF.

This rearrangement joins TRBV5-1 to TRBJ1-1; 8 bases map to TRBD1. V gave up 4 bases and J gave up 4 bases; unmatched junction bases: 6. The CDR3 contains 14 residues. Germline lookup yields CDR1 SGHRS and CDR2 YFSETQ. CDR3 residues: CASSVDRDLTEAFF. In nucleotides, the CDR3 is TGCGCCAGCAGCGTGGACAGGGACCTCACTGAAGCTTTCTTT.

The V call is TRBV5-6, the J call TRBJ1-6; TRBD1 is a possible D gene (6 bases). This CDR3 contains 15 residues. V lost 3 bases and J 8 bases, leaving 15 bases between the germline ends. Germline CDR1 is SGHDT and CDR2 is YYEEEE. CDR3 DNA sequence: TGTGCCAGCAGCTCTCTACAGGGCGTGGATTCACCCCTCCACTTT. It translates to CASSSLQGVDSPLHF.

The chain joins TRBV18 to TRBJ2-7, with 10 bases identical to TRBD1. V was pared by 2 bases and J by 3 bases, with 7 bases of the junction left unmatched. This CDR3 is 16 amino acids long. Germline CDR1 and CDR2: KGHSH and LQKENI. The CDR3 here is CASSPGGQGSFYEQYF. CDR3 DNA sequence: TGTGCCAGCTCACCAGGGGGACAGGGGAGTTTCTACGAGCAGTACTTC.

DNA of the CDR3: TGTGCCAGCAGCTTGACAGGCATCTATAATTCACCCCTCCACTTT. Its translation: CASSLTGIYNSPLHF. The chain employs TRBV5-6 and TRBJ1-6, with D perhaps matching TRBD1 (5 bases). CDR1 SGHDT and CDR2 YYEEEE come from the germline V gene. CDR3 size: 15 residues. Trimming pared 1 base from V and 3 bases from J, leaving 8 bases between.

The V and J genes are TRBV28 and TRBJ2-7, with D possibly being TRBD1 (6 bases). This CDR3 comprises 15 residues. V was shortened by 2 bases and J by 0 bases, with 11 bases between the two germline ends. The germline V gene has CDR1 MDHEN and CDR2 SYDVKM. As DNA, the CDR3 is TGTGCCAGCAGTTTACCGGACAGCGTCTCCTACGAGCAGTACTTC. Encoded protein: CASSLPDSVSYEQYF.

The rearrangement joins TRBV10-3 to TRBJ1-3; the match to TRBD1 covers 9 bases. Trimming at V came to 2 bases and at J to 4 bases, leaving 9 bases not matched to a gene. The CDR3 has 17 residues. Germline V lookup: CDR1 ENHRY, CDR2 SYGVKD. The DNA of the CDR3 is TGTGCCATCAGTGAGCCGGGACAGGGCCTTATGGGAAACACCATATATTTT. It translates to CAISEPGQGLMGNTIYF.

This chain connects TRBV29-1 to TRBJ2-2; D might be TRBD2 (5 bases). The ends were cut back, 3 bases at V and 8 bases at J, with 13 bases in the middle. The CDR3 has 13 amino acids. Per the germline V gene, CDR1 is SQVTM and CDR2 is ANQGSEA. The CDR3 DNA is TGCAGCGTTGATACTAGTCTAGGTGGGGAGCTGTTTTTT. As protein: CSVDTSLGGELFF.

Only a few counts were recorded for this clone. The rearrangement links TRBV6-1 to TRBJ2-7; TRBD2 agrees at 9 bases. CDR3 length: 14 amino acids. Germline V gene lookup returns CDR1 MNHNS and CDR2 SASEGT. Trimming at V came to 2 bases and at J to 7 bases, leaving 6 bases not matched to a gene. CDR3 loop: CASSELSGGYEQYF. CDR3 coding DNA: TGTGCCAGCAGTGAACTCAGCGGGGGGTATGAGCAGTACTTC.

The chain has TRBV5-6 and TRBJ2-5; a weak D match, TRBD1 (5 bases). Per germline, CDR1 SGHDT and CDR2 YYEEEE. There are 11 residues in the CDR3. Trimming removed 4 bases from V and 5 bases from J, with 6 bases in between. The CDR3 protein is CASSRQETQYF. CDR3 nucleotides: TGTGCCAGCAGCCGACAGGAGACCCAGTACTTC.

This sequence joins TRBV7-8 and TRBJ1-6, with D possibly matching TRBD1 (5 bases). This CDR3 region has 14 residues. The ends were cut back, 1 base at V and 13 bases at J, with 14 bases in the middle. Germline V gene data show CDR1 as SGHVS and CDR2 as FQNEAQ. The CDR3: CASSLGGAVSPLHF. In DNA, the CDR3 is TGTGCCAGCAGCTTAGGTGGGGCCGTATCGCCCCTCCACTTT. The entire variable domain, with the rest obtained from reference TRBV7-8 and TRBJ1-6, is as follows: GAGVSQSPRYKVAKRGQDVALRCDPISGHVSLFWYQQALGQGPEFLTYFQNEAQLDKSGLPSDRFFAERPEGSVSTLKIQRTQQEDSAVYLCASSLGGAVSPLHFGNGTRLTVT.

This sequence joins TRBV7-9 and TRBJ1-1, with unresolved D. Trimming pared 3 bases from V and 4 bases from J, leaving 6 bases between. The germline V gene encodes CDR1 SEHNR and CDR2 FQNEAQ (reference sequence). The CDR3 runs 12 residues. CDR3 region: CASSFRSTEAFF. The CDR3 nucleotides read TGTGCCAGCAGCTTCCGTAGCACTGAAGCTTTCTTT.

The V and J genes are TRBV27 and TRBJ2-2; D is undetermined. V lost 3 bases and J 5 bases, leaving 4 bases between the germline ends. Looked up from germline, CDR1 is MNHEY and CDR2 is SMNVEV (reference sequence). This CDR3 has 12 amino acids. DNA of the CDR3: TGTGCCAGCAGTTTCCCAACCGGGGAGCTGTTTTTT. Translating gives CASSFPTGELFF.

The rearrangement joins TRBV5-6 to TRBJ1-5; 10 bases match TRBD1. This CDR3 comprises 16 residues. Germline CDR1 reads SGHDT; CDR2 reads YYEEEE. J was trimmed by 3 bases and V by 4 bases; bases with no gene match: 7. CDR3 nucleotides: TGTGCCAGCAGCACTGGACAGGGGGGACTCAATCAGCCCCAGCATTTT. This translates into CASSTGQGGLNQPQHF.

The V gene is TRBV6-5, the J gene TRBJ1-1, with D unclear. Germline V lookup: CDR1 MNHEY, CDR2 SVGAGI. CDR3 length: 12 amino acids. The germline V and J ends were trimmed by 6 bases and 7 bases, with 12 bases remaining between them. The CDR3 is CASRSPAGEAFF. DNA of the CDR3: TGTGCCAGCAGATCCCCGGCGGGTGAAGCTTTCTTT.

This clone was seen more than once but under ten times. The CDR3 DNA follows: TGTGCCAGCAGTGAAGGTCGGATAGCTGAGCAGTTCTTC. This gives the protein CASSEGRIAEQFF. The V and J genes are TRBV2 and TRBJ2-1; no clear D gene. The V end was cut by 1 base, the J end by 9 bases, with 10 bases between. Germline V lookup: CDR1 SNHLY, CDR2 FYNNEI. The CDR3 spans 13 residues.